This TCR beta chain was retrieved from a study of blood T cells in healthy people across ages. The second PCR ran about 6 to 12 cycles with a sample-barcoded 5' primer and J-beta primers. Each of the cDNA molecules was tagged by a template-switch adaptor with 12 random nucleotides. TCRdb re-called the 5' RACE reads with MiXCR, one entry per CDR3 protein. Counted here are around 400,000 distinct CDR3 sequences, about 49% occurring once; the ten biggest clones make up 45% to 55%. It was approximately 10 milliliters of peripheral blood that were drawn from each donor. This clonotype came up a few times. In germline, CDR1 is MNHNS, CDR2 SASEGT. With V trimmed by 10 bases and J by 0 bases, 2 bases remained unmatched. The CDR3 sequence is 14 residues long.

The sequencing sample was made of blood. The genes are TRBV6-1 and TRBJ2-3; 12 positions agree with TRBD2. The sequence came from a man aged 55 to 70 in good health. The CDR3 region is CATGLAGSTDTQYF. CDR3 nucleotides: TGTGCCACCGGACTAGCGGGAAGCACAGATACGCAGTATTTT.